This TCR beta chain originates from a study of patients and donors after allogeneic stem cell transplantation (dated by TCRdb to about 2020). Preparation of the library involved RT-PCR. Sequencing relied on a NextSeq 550. TCRdb redid the processing of the public reads, applying fastp at Q25 and MiXCR, and retained in-frame beta chains. A single entry per CDR3 protein holds the most common genes and DNA from its merged rows. In all, the sample holds over 350,000 distinct CDR3 sequences, and 16% of those were seen once. Of the sample, less than 9.5% falls within the top ten clones. Including the terminal cysteine and phenylalanine, the CDR3 comprises 16 residues. The retained sequence is limited to the CDR3, 48 bases, with the frame set at the first base. After removal of 6 bases from V and 1 base from J, the junction retains 9 bases not matched to a gene. This clonotype was seen just once. No antigen is known for it. No much larger clonotype is one base removed from it; base qualities were not supplied. Evidence from a single read is weak.

This chain is built from TRBV12-3 or TRBV12-4 and TRBJ1-2, with 9 middle bases fitting TRBD1. This receptor was taken from a human donor who was either an allogeneic HSCT recipient or a stem cell or donor lymphocyte infusion donor (not recorded which). It is not recorded whose cells these are; they may come from a transplant donor. What was sequenced was blood, either unsorted or a sorted T cell fraction (not recorded which). The CDR3 here reads CASSLSGQGSNYGYTF. In nucleotide form, the sequence is TGTGCCAGCAGCCTCTCGGGACAGGGTAGTAACTATGGCTACACCTTC.